The 2 T cell receptor beta chains given below trace back to one sample, sequenced in a study of cytotoxic CD8 clonotypes in ibrutinib-treated CLL. Sequencing used immunoSEQ multiplex PCR; TCRdb keeps in-frame clones, though not all of them. Of over 95,000 clones in the sample, more than 55% are singletons; the top ten hold 37%. The sample consisted of PBMCs, taken after 24 months of ibrutinib treatment. The receptors shown here come from a human donor with chronic lymphocytic leukemia.

This rearrangement joins TRBV5-1 to TRBJ2-1; a weak D match, TRBD1 (5 bases). Trimming pared 0 bases from V and 7 bases from J, leaving 14 bases between. Germline CDR1 reads SGHRS; CDR2 reads YFSETQ. This CDR3 is 15 amino acids long. The CDR3 sequence: CASSLESGPRNEQFF. DNA of the CDR3: TGCGCCAGCAGCTTGGAGTCAGGGCCTAGGAATGAGCAGTTCTTC.

The chain employs TRBV4-3 and TRBJ2-2, with D unresolved. The germline V gene has CDR1 LGHNA and CDR2 YSLEER. The V end lost 0 bases, the J end lost 0 bases, and 5 bases lay between the germline ends. The CDR3 is 15 residues long. CDR3 DNA sequence: TGCGCCAGCAGCCAAGATCAGCCGAACACCGGGGAGCTGTTTTTT. Encoded protein: CASSQDQPNTGELFF.